A single sample gave rise to the 8 T cell receptor beta chains below, sequenced in a study of blood T cell repertoires in COVID-19. Profiled with immunoSEQ multiplex PCR; TCRdb holds only in-frame clones, not every one. The sample carries approximately 250,000 clones, roughly 86% recorded once. Sequenced material: peripheral blood. Receptor source: a man in his forties or fifties with active or convalescent COVID-19.

This rearrangement joins TRBV7-6 to TRBJ2-2; D is possibly TRBD2 (6 bases). The germline gives CDR1 SGHVS, CDR2 FNYEAQ. The CDR3 has 17 residues. Trimming removed 5 bases at V and 0 bases at J, with 16 bases between. The CDR3 loop reads CASSLNPGLTNTGELFF. As DNA, the CDR3 is TGTGCCAGCAGCCTCAACCCGGGACTGACGAACACCGGGGAGCTGTTTTTT.

The V call is TRBV4-1, the J call TRBJ1-1, with TRBD1 identical over 10 bases. The CDR3 covers 16 residues. Germline V gives CDR1 MGHRA, CDR2 YSYEKL. V shed 4 bases and J 0 bases; nucleotides not matched to a gene: 5. The CDR3 protein is CASSPGTGAMNTEAFF. CDR3 DNA sequence: TGCGCCAGCAGCCCCGGGACAGGGGCCATGAACACTGAAGCTTTCTTT.

The V call is TRBV2, the J call TRBJ1-5, with D possibly being TRBD1 (6 bases). The germline V gene has CDR1 SNHLY and CDR2 FYNNEI. Trimming cost V 5 bases and J 4 bases, with 12 bases left between them. The CDR3 has 14 amino acids. The CDR3 coding sequence is TGTGCCAGCAGTCAAGACAGGAGAAATCAGCCCCAGCATTTT. Translation: CASSQDRRNQPQHF.

The V and J genes are TRBV6-5 and TRBJ1-5, with 7 bases that match TRBD1. Trimming removed 5 bases from V and 11 bases from J; junction bases left unmatched: 9. Germline-derived CDR1 and CDR2 are MNHEY and SVGAGI. The CDR3 runs to 13 residues. The CDR3 sequence is CASSPGTAHTQHF. CDR3 bases: TGTGCCAGCAGTCCCGGGACAGCCCATACCCAGCATTTT.

This clone was seen only a few times. Distinct nucleotide sequences in the sample also encode this CDR3. J is TRBJ1-2 and V is TRBV5-1; a weak D match, TRBD1 (5 bases). Per the germline V gene, CDR1 is SGHRS and CDR2 is YFSETQ. The CDR3 length is 13 residues. The V and J ends lost 1 base and 5 bases respectively, with 9 bases between them. CDR3 sequence reads: CASSLKQDYGYTF. DNA of the CDR3: TGCGCCAGCAGCTTGAAACAGGATTATGGCTACACCTTC. The full variable domain, its missing parts supplied by reference TRBV5-1 and TRBJ1-2, is KAGVTQTPRYLIKTRGQQVTLSCSPISGHRSVSWYQQTPGQGLQFLFEYFSETQRNKGNFPGRFSGRQFSNSRSEMNVSTLELGDSALYLCASSLKQDYGYTFGSGTRLTVV.

J is TRBJ1-3 and V is TRBV3-1 (or the pseudogene TRBV3-2), with a tentative D call TRBD1 (5 bases). CDR3 length: 19 residues. The germline V gene encodes CDR1 LGHDT and CDR2 YNNKEL (reference sequence). The germline V and J ends were trimmed by 7 bases and 0 bases, with 25 bases remaining between them. CDR3 residues: CASTTLRGTSPSSGNTIYF. The CDR3 nucleotides read TGTGCCAGCACTACACTCCGGGGGACCTCACCAAGCTCTGGAAACACCATATATTTT.

The genes are TRBV5-4 and TRBJ2-3; 13 bases match TRBD2. The CDR3 sequence is 18 residues long. Per germline, CDR1 SGHNT and CDR2 YYREEE (reference sequence). V gave up 0 bases and J gave up 2 bases; unmatched junction bases: 6. As DNA, the CDR3 is TGTGCCAGCAGCTTGGTACCCGGACTAGCGGGGGTCACAGATACGCAGTATTTT. Translating it yields CASSLVPGLAGVTDTQYF.

V usage is TRBV11-2 and J usage is TRBJ2-7, with 9 bases identical to TRBD1. V gave up 7 bases and J gave up 5 bases; unmatched junction bases: 6. This CDR3 has 13 residues. Germline-derived CDR1 and CDR2 are SGHAT and FQNNGV. DNA of the CDR3: TGTGCCAGCACCCGGGACAGGGTCCACGAGCAGTACTTC. Translated, it gives CASTRDRVHEQYF.